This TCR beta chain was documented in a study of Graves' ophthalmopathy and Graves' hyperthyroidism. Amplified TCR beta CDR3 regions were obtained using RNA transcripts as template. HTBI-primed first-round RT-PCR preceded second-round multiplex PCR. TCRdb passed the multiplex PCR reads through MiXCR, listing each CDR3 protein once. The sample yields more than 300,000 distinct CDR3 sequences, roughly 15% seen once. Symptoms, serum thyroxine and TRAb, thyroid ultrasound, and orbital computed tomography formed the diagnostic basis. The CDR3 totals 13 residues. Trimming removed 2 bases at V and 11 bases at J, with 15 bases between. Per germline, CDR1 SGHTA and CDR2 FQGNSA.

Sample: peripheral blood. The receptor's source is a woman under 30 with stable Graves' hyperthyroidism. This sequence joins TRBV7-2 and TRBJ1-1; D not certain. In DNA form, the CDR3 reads TGTGCCAGCAGCTTATGGGAGGCTTCGGGGGCTTTCTTT. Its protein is CASSLWEASGAFF.